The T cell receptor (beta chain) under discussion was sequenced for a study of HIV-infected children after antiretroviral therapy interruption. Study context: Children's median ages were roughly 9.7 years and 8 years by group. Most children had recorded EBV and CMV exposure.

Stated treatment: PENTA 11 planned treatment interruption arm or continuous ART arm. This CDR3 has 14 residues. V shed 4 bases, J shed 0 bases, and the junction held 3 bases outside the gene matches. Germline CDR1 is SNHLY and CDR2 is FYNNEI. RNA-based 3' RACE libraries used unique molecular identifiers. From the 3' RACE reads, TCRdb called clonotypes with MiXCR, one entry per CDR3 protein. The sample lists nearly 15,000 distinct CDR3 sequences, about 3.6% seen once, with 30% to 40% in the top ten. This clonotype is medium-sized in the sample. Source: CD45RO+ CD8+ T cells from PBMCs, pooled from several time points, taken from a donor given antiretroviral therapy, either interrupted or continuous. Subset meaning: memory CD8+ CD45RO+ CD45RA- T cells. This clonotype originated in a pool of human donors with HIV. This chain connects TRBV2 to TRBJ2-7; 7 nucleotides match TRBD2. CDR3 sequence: CASSVAGTSYEQYF. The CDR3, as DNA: TGTGCCAGCAGTGTAGCGGGTACCTCCTACGAGCAGTACTTC.